Listed below are T cell receptor beta chains from one sample, sequenced in a study of blood T cell repertoires in COVID-19. Assay: immunoSEQ multiplex PCR; the TCRdb copy retains only in-frame clones and omits some. This repertoire shows 77,000 or so clones, roughly 82% found once; its top ten account for around 27%. The sequenced sample was peripheral blood. The receptors were sampled from an elderly woman with active or convalescent COVID-19. The CDR3 runs from the conserved cysteine through the conserved F or W. The order of the fields is clone size, J gene, CDR3 length, V gene, D gene, CDR3 protein, CDR3 DNA. A D gene is named only where the DNA matches it firmly. Only some rows state a clone size, as once, few, many or a class for expanded clones.

clone size: NA; J gene: TRBJ1-1; CDR3 length: 13; V gene: TRBV12-3/TRBV12-4; D gene: NA; CDR3 protein: CASSLKRVTEAFF; CDR3 DNA: TGTGCCAGCAGTTTAAAGAGGGTCACTGAAGCTTTCTTT
clone size: once; J gene: TRBJ1-4; CDR3 length: 16; V gene: TRBV11-2; D gene: TRBD1; CDR3 protein: CASSFAFQGAGEKLFF; CDR3 DNA: TGTGCCAGCAGCTTCGCCTTCCAGGGGGCGGGTGAAAAACTGTTTTTT
clone size: NA; J gene: TRBJ2-1; CDR3 length: 14; V gene: TRBV7-9; D gene: NA; CDR3 protein: CASSLAFQGNEQFF; CDR3 DNA: TGTGCCAGCAGCTTAGCTTTTCAGGGCAATGAGCAGTTCTTC
clone size: NA; J gene: TRBJ2-7; CDR3 length: 13; V gene: TRBV9; D gene: NA; CDR3 protein: CASSVEGLDEQYF; CDR3 DNA: TGTGCCAGCAGCGTAGAGGGGTTGGACGAGCAGTACTTC
clone size: NA; J gene: TRBJ1-5; CDR3 length: 14; V gene: TRBV6-6; D gene: TRBD1; CDR3 protein: CASRPDRDDQPQHF; CDR3 DNA: TGTGCCAGCAGGCCTGACAGGGATGATCAGCCCCAGCATTTT
clone size: NA; J gene: TRBJ1-5; CDR3 length: 20; V gene: TRBV2; D gene: NA; CDR3 protein: CASCEWSSLRTVDSNQPQHF; CDR3 DNA: TGTGCCAGCTGTGAATGGTCGAGCTTAAGGACAGTAGATAGCAATCAGCCCCAGCATTTT
clone size: NA; J gene: TRBJ1-6; CDR3 length: 15; V gene: TRBV7-8; D gene: TRBD1; CDR3 protein: CASREDRAYNSPLHF; CDR3 DNA: TGTGCCAGCAGAGAGGACAGGGCCTATAATTCACCCCTCCACTTT
clone size: few; J gene: TRBJ1-4; CDR3 length: 16; V gene: TRBV7-2; D gene: NA; CDR3 protein: CASSLTTGGLGEKLFF; CDR3 DNA: TGTGCCAGCAGCTTAACCACGGGGGGATTAGGTGAAAAACTGTTTTTT
clone size: NA; J gene: TRBJ2-1; CDR3 length: 15; V gene: TRBV3-1/TRBV3-2; D gene: NA; CDR3 protein: CASSQDAGTDNEQFF; CDR3 DNA: TGTGCCAGCAGCCAAGACGCAGGTACTGACAATGAGCAGTTCTTC
clone size: few; J gene: TRBJ1-6; CDR3 length: 16; V gene: TRBV19; D gene: TRBD1; CDR3 protein: CASSVTGTEDNSPLHF; CDR3 DNA: TGTGCCAGTAGCGTTACCGGGACAGAAGATAATTCACCCCTCCACTTT
clone size: NA; J gene: TRBJ1-1; CDR3 length: 11; V gene: TRBV2; D gene: NA; CDR3 protein: CASRAGTEAFF; CDR3 DNA: TGTGCCAGCAGGGCGGGCACTGAAGCTTTCTTT
clone size: NA; J gene: TRBJ2-7; CDR3 length: 16; V gene: TRBV4-3; D gene: NA; CDR3 protein: CASSQDLRSANYEQYF; CDR3 DNA: TGCGCCAGCAGCCAAGATTTGAGGTCAGCAAACTACGAGCAGTACTTC
clone size: NA; J gene: TRBJ1-1; CDR3 length: 12; V gene: TRBV20-1; D gene: NA; CDR3 protein: CSASAENTEAFF; CDR3 DNA: TGCAGTGCTAGTGCAGAGAACACTGAAGCTTTCTTT
clone size: NA; J gene: TRBJ2-3; CDR3 length: 14; V gene: TRBV5-6; D gene: NA; CDR3 protein: CASSLSVSTDTQYF; CDR3 DNA: TGTGCCAGCAGCTTGTCAGTAAGCACAGATACGCAGTATTTT
clone size: once; J gene: TRBJ1-4; CDR3 length: 13; V gene: TRBV2; D gene: TRBD1; CDR3 protein: CASEGQLNEKLFF; CDR3 DNA: TGTGCCTCAGAGGGACAGCTTAATGAAAAACTGTTTTTT
clone size: NA; J gene: TRBJ2-7; CDR3 length: 15; V gene: TRBV11-3; D gene: NA; CDR3 protein: CASSPGYGEGYEQYF; CDR3 DNA: TGTGCCAGCAGCCCCGGTTACGGGGAAGGTTACGAGCAGTACTTC
clone size: NA; J gene: TRBJ1-1; CDR3 length: 16; V gene: TRBV18; D gene: TRBD1; CDR3 protein: CASSPMTGGEDTEAFF; CDR3 DNA: TGTGCCAGCTCACCAATGACAGGGGGGGAGGACACTGAAGCTTTCTTT
clone size: few; J gene: TRBJ1-2; CDR3 length: 14; V gene: TRBV2; D gene: NA; CDR3 protein: CASRSTQGSFGYTF; CDR3 DNA: TGTGCCAGCAGATCCACCCAGGGCTCGTTTGGCTACACCTTC
clone size: few; J gene: TRBJ2-5; CDR3 length: 14; V gene: TRBV11-3; D gene: NA; CDR3 protein: CASSPGQGLGTQYF; CDR3 DNA: TGTGCCAGCAGCCCGGGCCAGGGCTTAGGGACCCAGTACTTC
clone size: NA; J gene: TRBJ2-7; CDR3 length: 17; V gene: TRBV10-3; D gene: TRBD2; CDR3 protein: CAISGVILRGGTYEQYF; CDR3 DNA: TGTGCCATCAGTGGGGTGATCTTGCGGGGGGGTACCTACGAGCAGTACTTC
clone size: NA; J gene: TRBJ1-2; CDR3 length: 13; V gene: TRBV6-5; D gene: TRBD1; CDR3 protein: CAERDSLSYGYTF; CDR3 DNA: TGTGCCGAACGGGACAGTCTCTCCTATGGCTACACCTTC
clone size: NA; J gene: TRBJ2-7; CDR3 length: 15; V gene: TRBV15; D gene: NA; CDR3 protein: CATSRDLASTYEQYF; CDR3 DNA: TGTGCCACCAGCAGAGATTTAGCCTCCACCTACGAGCAGTACTTC
clone size: once; J gene: TRBJ1-4; CDR3 length: 14; V gene: TRBV6-5; D gene: TRBD1; CDR3 protein: CASRNRGLDEKLFF; CDR3 DNA: TGTGCCAGCAGGAACAGGGGGCTGGATGAAAAACTGTTTTTT
clone size: NA; J gene: TRBJ2-4; CDR3 length: 13; V gene: TRBV12-3/TRBV12-4; D gene: NA; CDR3 protein: CASSLAAKNIQYF; CDR3 DNA: TGTGCCAGCAGCCTGGCAGCCAAAAACATTCAGTACTTC
clone size: NA; J gene: TRBJ1-2; CDR3 length: 13; V gene: TRBV12-5; D gene: NA; CDR3 protein: CASGLEGYYGYTF; CDR3 DNA: TGTGCTAGTGGTTTAGAGGGTTACTATGGCTACACCTTC
clone size: NA; J gene: TRBJ1-2; CDR3 length: 17; V gene: TRBV11-2; D gene: TRBD1; CDR3 protein: CASSLDNPGTANYGYTF; CDR3 DNA: TGTGCCAGCAGCTTAGATAACCCCGGGACAGCAAACTATGGCTACACCTTC
clone size: many; J gene: TRBJ2-5; CDR3 length: 15; V gene: TRBV7-8; D gene: TRBD2; CDR3 protein: CASSPSASGQETQYF; CDR3 DNA: TGTGCCAGCAGCCCGTCGGCTAGCGGCCAAGAGACCCAGTACTTC
clone size: NA; J gene: TRBJ1-1; CDR3 length: 13; V gene: TRBV11-3; D gene: NA; CDR3 protein: CASSFGEQGEAFF; CDR3 DNA: TGTGCCAGCAGCTTTGGGGAACAGGGTGAAGCTTTCTTT
clone size: NA; J gene: TRBJ1-3; CDR3 length: 18; V gene: TRBV15; D gene: NA; CDR3 protein: CATSRDISRTGAGNTIYF; CDR3 DNA: TGTGCCACCAGCAGAGATATCTCCCGTACCGGTGCTGGAAACACCATATATTTT
clone size: NA; J gene: TRBJ2-7; CDR3 length: 13; V gene: TRBV18; D gene: NA; CDR3 protein: CASSPIPENEQYF; CDR3 DNA: TGTGCCAGCTCACCAATTCCGGAGAACGAGCAGTACTTC
clone size: NA; J gene: TRBJ2-7; CDR3 length: 13; V gene: TRBV24-1; D gene: TRBD1; CDR3 protein: CATKGRGPYEQYF; CDR3 DNA: TGTGCCACCAAGGGCAGGGGGCCTTACGAGCAGTACTTC
clone size: NA; J gene: TRBJ1-5; CDR3 length: 16; V gene: TRBV11-3; D gene: NA; CDR3 protein: CASRVPRAASNQPQHF; CDR3 DNA: TGTGCCAGCAGGGTTCCGAGGGCAGCTAGCAATCAGCCCCAGCATTTT
clone size: NA; J gene: TRBJ2-2; CDR3 length: 12; V gene: TRBV6-5; D gene: NA; CDR3 protein: CASSLYTGELFF; CDR3 DNA: TGTGCCAGCAGCCTGTACACCGGGGAGCTGTTTTTT
clone size: NA; J gene: TRBJ2-2; CDR3 length: 16; V gene: TRBV3-1/TRBV3-2; D gene: TRBD1; CDR3 protein: CASSRGTGANTGELFF; CDR3 DNA: TGTGCCAGCAGTCGCGGGACAGGGGCGAACACCGGGGAGCTGTTTTTT
clone size: NA; J gene: TRBJ2-3; CDR3 length: 15; V gene: TRBV5-1; D gene: TRBD1; CDR3 protein: CASSLGGQRGNTQYF; CDR3 DNA: TGCGCCAGCAGCTTGGGGGGACAGAGGGGTAATACGCAGTATTTT
clone size: NA; J gene: TRBJ2-1; CDR3 length: 15; V gene: TRBV6-6; D gene: NA; CDR3 protein: CASSKRRDSYNEQFF; CDR3 DNA: TGTGCCAGCAGCAAGCGGAGGGATTCCTACAATGAGCAGTTCTTC
clone size: few; J gene: TRBJ1-2; CDR3 length: 13; V gene: TRBV19; D gene: NA; CDR3 protein: CASSLTESYGYTF; CDR3 DNA: TGTGCCAGTAGCCTTACAGAGTCCTATGGCTACACCTTC
clone size: NA; J gene: TRBJ1-4; CDR3 length: 15; V gene: TRBV6-5; D gene: NA; CDR3 protein: CASSYSTYPNEKLFF; CDR3 DNA: TGTGCCAGCAGTTACTCAACCTACCCCAATGAAAAACTGTTTTTT
clone size: once; J gene: TRBJ2-7; CDR3 length: 21; V gene: TRBV27; D gene: TRBD2; CDR3 protein: CASRHYGGTSGGSPNSYEQYF; CDR3 DNA: TGTGCCAGCAGGCACTACGGAGGGACTAGCGGGGGGTCACCCAATTCCTACGAGCAGTACTTC
clone size: few; J gene: TRBJ1-6; CDR3 length: 18; V gene: TRBV7-2; D gene: NA; CDR3 protein: CASSSSGGGISYNSPLHF; CDR3 DNA: TGTGCCAGCAGCTCCAGCGGGGGTGGAATCTCCTATAATTCACCCCTCCACTTT
clone size: few; J gene: TRBJ1-5; CDR3 length: 14; V gene: TRBV30; D gene: TRBD1; CDR3 protein: CAWSVQGRYQPQHF; CDR3 DNA: TGTGCCTGGAGTGTACAGGGGCGTTATCAGCCCCAGCATTTT
clone size: NA; J gene: TRBJ2-7; CDR3 length: 16; V gene: TRBV6-1; D gene: TRBD1; CDR3 protein: CASSGRDRGVHGEQYF; CDR3 DNA: TGTGCCAGCAGTGGACGGGACAGGGGTGTCCACGGGGAGCAGTACTTC
clone size: NA; J gene: TRBJ1-1; CDR3 length: 16; V gene: TRBV5-1; D gene: NA; CDR3 protein: CASTPRGGEGGTEAFF; CDR3 DNA: TGCGCCAGCACCCCCCGGGGGGGGGAAGGGGGCACTGAAGCTTTCTTT
clone size: NA; J gene: TRBJ1-2; CDR3 length: 13; V gene: TRBV6-6; D gene: NA; CDR3 protein: CASRPGSNYGYTF; CDR3 DNA: TGTGCCAGCAGACCCGGTAGCAACTATGGCTACACCTTC
clone size: NA; J gene: TRBJ2-1; CDR3 length: 12; V gene: TRBV12-3/TRBV12-4; D gene: NA; CDR3 protein: CASSFQGDEQFF; CDR3 DNA: TGTGCCAGCAGTTTCCAGGGCGATGAGCAGTTCTTC
clone size: many; J gene: TRBJ2-7; CDR3 length: 13; V gene: TRBV11-1; D gene: NA; CDR3 protein: CASSLNVGSEQYF; CDR3 DNA: TGTGCCAGCAGCCTGAACGTGGGCTCCGAGCAGTACTTC
clone size: NA; J gene: TRBJ1-2; CDR3 length: 15; V gene: TRBV28; D gene: NA; CDR3 protein: CASRRDRRAYYGYTF; CDR3 DNA: TGTGCCAGCAGACGGGACCGGAGGGCCTACTATGGCTACACCTTC
clone size: few; J gene: TRBJ2-5; CDR3 length: 17; V gene: TRBV10-3; D gene: TRBD2; CDR3 protein: CAISESGGGNWQETQYF; CDR3 DNA: TGTGCCATCAGTGAGTCCGGGGGGGGGAACTGGCAAGAGACCCAGTACTTC
clone size: NA; J gene: TRBJ1-4; CDR3 length: 14; V gene: TRBV4-1; D gene: NA; CDR3 protein: CASSQGPGGEKLFF; CDR3 DNA: TGCGCCAGCAGCCAAGGTCCCGGAGGCGAAAAACTGTTTTTT
clone size: NA; J gene: TRBJ2-7; CDR3 length: 17; V gene: TRBV6-2/TRBV6-3; D gene: NA; CDR3 protein: CASSHGVSGESSYEQYF; CDR3 DNA: TGTGCCAGCAGCCACGGGGTCTCGGGGGAGAGCTCCTACGAGCAGTACTTC
clone size: NA; J gene: TRBJ1-6; CDR3 length: 14; V gene: TRBV6-5; D gene: NA; CDR3 protein: CALARGSPNSPLHF; CDR3 DNA: TGTGCTTTGGCCAGGGGCTCCCCGAATTCACCCCTCCACTTT
clone size: NA; J gene: TRBJ1-4; CDR3 length: 13; V gene: TRBV10-3; D gene: TRBD1; CDR3 protein: CATNRGLNEKLFF; CDR3 DNA: TGTGCCACTAACAGGGGCCTAAATGAAAAACTGTTTTTT
clone size: NA; J gene: TRBJ1-1; CDR3 length: 15; V gene: TRBV10-1; D gene: TRBD1; CDR3 protein: CASSRQGAEGTEAFF; CDR3 DNA: TGCGCCAGCAGCAGACAGGGGGCCGAAGGGACTGAAGCTTTCTTT
clone size: NA; J gene: TRBJ2-3; CDR3 length: 16; V gene: TRBV5-4; D gene: NA; CDR3 protein: CASSLEVAASTDTQYF; CDR3 DNA: TGTGCCAGCAGCTTGGAGGTAGCAGCGAGCACAGATACGCAGTATTTT
clone size: NA; J gene: TRBJ1-2; CDR3 length: 13; V gene: TRBV7-9; D gene: TRBD1; CDR3 protein: CASSLSGTEGYTF; CDR3 DNA: TGTGCCAGCAGCTTATCGGGGACAGAAGGCTACACCTTC
clone size: NA; J gene: TRBJ2-7; CDR3 length: 11; V gene: TRBV30; D gene: TRBD1; CDR3 protein: CAWRQGYEQYF; CDR3 DNA: TGTGCCTGGAGACAGGGGTACGAGCAGTACTTC
clone size: NA; J gene: TRBJ1-2; CDR3 length: 14; V gene: TRBV7-8; D gene: TRBD1; CDR3 protein: CASSPDRESYGYTF; CDR3 DNA: TGTGCCAGCAGCCCAGACAGGGAATCCTATGGCTACACCTTC
clone size: few; J gene: TRBJ2-3; CDR3 length: 13; V gene: TRBV5-5; D gene: NA; CDR3 protein: CASSFDARGTQYF; CDR3 DNA: TGTGCCAGCAGCTTCGACGCCAGGGGTACGCAGTATTTT
clone size: few; J gene: TRBJ2-5; CDR3 length: 15; V gene: TRBV7-6; D gene: TRBD1; CDR3 protein: CASSHEGTGQETQYF; CDR3 DNA: TGTGCCAGCAGCCACGAAGGGACAGGCCAAGAGACCCAGTACTTC